The clone carrying this T cell receptor (beta chain) was counted once. Generated by immunoSEQ multiplex PCR, the TCRdb table keeps only in-frame clones and is missing some. The table has hundreds of thousands of clones, 80% to 90% seen once. This sample is drawn from a study of blood T cell repertoires in COVID-19. Study context: Sources were T cells, B-cell-depleted T cells, or PBMCs; the material itself was cDNA or gDNA.

Assignments of participants to cohorts depended upon their own reported clinical history. The CDR3 contains 13 residues. Per the germline V gene, CDR1 is SGHTS and CDR2 is YDEGEE. Trimming took off 0 bases at V and 7 bases at J, with 11 bases between the two ends. The clonotype comes from a woman between 18 and 30 years old who had recovered from COVID-19. Material for sequencing was PBMCs or T cells enriched from blood (not recorded which). This rearrangement joins TRBV5-8 to TRBJ2-7; D might be TRBD2 (5 bases). CDR3 amino acids: CASSLAGIGEQYF. As DNA, the CDR3 is TGTGCCAGCAGCTTGGCCGGGATTGGGGAGCAGTACTTC.